This paragraph reports one TCR beta chain. What it binds is unknown. Libraries were prepared by immunoSEQ multiplex PCR; TCRdb keeps only in-frame clonotypes and omits some of them. Counted here are 40,000 to 45,000 clones, more than 70% occurring once; the ten biggest clones make up 21%. These data belong to a study of OX40 agonist ivuxolimab in advanced cancers. Study information: Three patients, one with hepatocellular carcinoma and two with cutaneous melanoma, achieved partial responses. The study, taken as a whole, reports: Clonal expansion by week 6 occurred in CD4+ and CD8+ blood T cells (at 0.1 to 3.0 mg/kg). CD4+ T cells averaged fewer expanded clones than CD8+ T cells.

The input for sequencing was CD4+ or CD8+ T cells sorted from blood, taken in a trial of the OX40 agonist ivuxolimab. This receptor was taken from an adult with an advanced solid tumor such as melanoma, head and neck, liver or kidney cancer.

The CDR3 protein is CASSEEGSGFLAGDQETQYF. CDR3 sequence (DNA): TGTGCCAGCAGTGAAGAAGGGTCAGGGTTCCTAGCGGGGGACCAAGAGACCCAGTACTTC. V usage is TRBV6-1 and J usage is TRBJ2-5, with 10 bases lining up with TRBD2. CDR1 and CDR2 from the germline V gene are MNHNS and SASEGT. The CDR3 loop spans 20 amino acids. The V and J ends lost 1 base and 0 bases, in that order; junction bases with no gene match: 14.